Detailed here is one T cell receptor beta chain. What this receptor recognizes is not known. The sample holds no much larger clone one base away, and base qualities are not on file. CDR1 and CDR2 are read off the germline V gene as SGHTA and FQGTGA. The CDR3 contains 13 residues, cysteine and phenylalanine counted. Just the 39-base CDR3 DNA is kept, in frame starting at base 1. The library was produced with PCR. The sample was run on an Illumina HiSeq 2500. TCR library preparation used molecular barcoding, with unique molecular identifiers applied to normalize quantification of the TCRbeta repertoire. TCRdb passed the public sequencing reads through fastp at Q25 and MiXCR, retaining productive beta sequences. For every CDR3 protein sequence, its rows merge into one entry that carries the most common genes and DNA. This sample lists 6,500 or so distinct CDR3 sequences; approximately 5.1% were detected once. Together, the top ten hold 20% to 25% of the sample.

This specimen comes from a study of T-cell reconstitution after alpha-beta-depleted transplantation in children (dated by TCRdb to between 2015 and 2016). Context from the whole study: Using TCR repertoire profiling, the study followed T-cell immune reconstitution in a quantitative way in children after TCRalphabeta/CD19-depleted allogeneic hematopoietic cell transplantation. Overall results and qualifications from the work: In some patients, the high TCRbeta diversity seen at day 60 was put down to recipient T cells and intrathymic progenitors that had survived conditioning. Over subsequent months, a decline in hyperexpanded clone frequencies was noted, and after one year, T-cell counts and TCRbeta diversity were mostly ascribed to newly produced T cells. About two months after transplant, the apparently early recovery of alphabetaT-cell counts reportedly depended on just several hundred clones that had expanded rapidly and came from non-depleted graft cells.

What this sample's treatment or condition label stands for: allogeneic hematopoietic cell transplantation with graft depleted of TCRalphabeta T cells and CD19 B cells. TCRalphabeta/CD19-depleted allogeneic hematopoietic cell grafts were given to the transplant recipients, all of whom were children. The sequenced sample was PBMCs, mostly from graft donor cells, obtained 180 days after TCRalphabeta/CD19-depleted stem cell transplant. The TCR sequence derives from a child less than two years old who had a stem cell transplant for acute myeloid leukemia, so the T cells may come from the graft donor. The chain joins TRBV7-3 to TRBJ2-7; the D gene is perhaps TRBD1, on 6 matching bases. Near its end, the DNA agrees better with TRBJ2-5, so the J call may be wrong. The sequenced DNA: TGTGCCAGCAGCCCAGGGGCGTGGGAGACCCAGTACTTC. This yields the protein CASSPGAWETQYF.